This T cell receptor (beta chain) was identified in a study of blood T cell repertoires in COVID-19. Overall study context: Acute and convalescent COVID-19 specimens originated in the United States, Italy and Spain. PBMCs, B-cell-depleted T cells, or T cells provided the cDNA or gDNA that made up the material.

CDR1 and CDR2 (germline): SGHRS, YFSETQ. This CDR3 is built from 14 residues. The V end was cut by 0 bases, the J end by 4 bases, with 11 bases between. In the original processing: Amplification with reference gene primers provided the estimates of nucleated cell counts. TCRdb's table, derived via immunoSEQ multiplex PCR, lists solely in-frame clones and lacks some. Clone size and V and J calls were adopted from that table, with D and trimming inferred from the DNA. The repertoire has about 200,000 clones, roughly 81% of them found once; the top ten carry approximately 5%. The clonotype comes from a woman at least 80 years old with acute or convalescent COVID-19. The chain links TRBV5-1 to TRBJ2-7; TRBD1 is a possible D gene (5 bases). Sequencing used peripheral blood. The CDR3 protein is CASSLVAGRYEQYF. CDR3 in DNA: TGCGCCAGCAGCTTGGTTGCAGGGCGATACGAGCAGTACTTC.